This TCR beta chain is drawn from a study of cytomegalovirus exposure and HLA in healthy donors. Study context: Of 350 to 400 genotyped donors, 81% grouped in the Caucasian-associated ancestry cluster.

Study-wide results and limits: A few CMV-associated chains were confirmed in vitro to be specific for CMV antigens. Previously analyzed data showed that most TCR beta V segments were productive at a frequency of about 87% or about 30%. A later analysis showed HLA-associated TCR beta chains outstripping equally common others in clonal expansion.

Losses at the gene ends were 2 bases for V and 8 bases for J; bases not matched to a gene: 11. This CDR3 has 15 residues. Germline values: CDR1 MGHRA, CDR2 YSYEKL. With 60 Vbeta and 13 Jbeta primers, the PCR was carried out. The assay was immunoSEQ multiplex PCR, and TCRdb's table has in-frame clones only and misses some. The sample shows about 200,000 clones, less than 90% of them seen only once. On this clone itself: Antigen specificity is unknown.

This receptor was taken from a woman aged 25 to 45 in good health and CMV-seronegative. The chain joins TRBV4-1 to TRBJ1-2, with 7 bases aligning to TRBD1. The sequenced material came from PBMCs. CDR3 sequence: CASSQKRQGDGGYTF. CDR3 bases: TGCGCCAGCAGCCAAAAAAGGCAGGGGGACGGCGGCTACACCTTC.